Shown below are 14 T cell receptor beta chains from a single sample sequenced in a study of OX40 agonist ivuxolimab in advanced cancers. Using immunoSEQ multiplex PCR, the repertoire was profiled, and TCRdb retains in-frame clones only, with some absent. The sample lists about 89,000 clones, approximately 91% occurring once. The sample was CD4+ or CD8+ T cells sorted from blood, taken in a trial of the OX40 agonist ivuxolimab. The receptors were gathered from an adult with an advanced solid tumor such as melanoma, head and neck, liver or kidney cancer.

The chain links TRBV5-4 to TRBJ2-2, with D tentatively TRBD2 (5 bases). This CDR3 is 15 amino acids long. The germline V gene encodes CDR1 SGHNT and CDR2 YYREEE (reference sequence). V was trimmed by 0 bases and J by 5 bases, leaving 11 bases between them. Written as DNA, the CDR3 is TGTGCCAGCAGCTTGGATAGCCCGGGAACCGGGGAGCTGTTTTTT. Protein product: CASSLDSPGTGELFF.

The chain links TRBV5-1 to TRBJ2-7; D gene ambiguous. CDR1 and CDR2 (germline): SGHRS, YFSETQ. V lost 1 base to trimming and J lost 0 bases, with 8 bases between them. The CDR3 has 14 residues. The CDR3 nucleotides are TGCGCCAGCAGCTTGACCGATAGCTCCTACGAGCAGTACTTC. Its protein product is CASSLTDSSYEQYF.

The CDR3 nucleotides are TGCAGCGTTCGGGGGGCAGGCGGTAATGAAAAACTGTTTTTT. The encoded protein is CSVRGAGGNEKLFF. The chain joins TRBV29-1 to TRBJ1-4, with a possible D match to TRBD1 (6 bases). Trimming took 5 bases from V and 4 from J, leaving 14 bases between them. The CDR3 loop spans 14 amino acids. Germline loops: CDR1 SQVTM, CDR2 ANQGSEA.

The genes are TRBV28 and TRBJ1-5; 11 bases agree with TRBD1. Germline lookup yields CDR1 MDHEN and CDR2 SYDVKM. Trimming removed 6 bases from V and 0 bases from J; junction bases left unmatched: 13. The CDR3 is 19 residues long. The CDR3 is CASSPGRTGGLGSNQPQHF. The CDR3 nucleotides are TGTGCCAGCAGCCCTGGGAGGACAGGGGGCTTGGGTAGCAATCAGCCCCAGCATTTT.

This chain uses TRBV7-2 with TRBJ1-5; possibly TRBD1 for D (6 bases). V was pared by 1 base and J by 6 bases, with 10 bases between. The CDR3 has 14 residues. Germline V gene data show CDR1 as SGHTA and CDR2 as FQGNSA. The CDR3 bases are TGTGCCAGCAGCTTAGACGGGGGGCGTCAGCCCCAGCATTTT. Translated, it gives CASSLDGGRQPQHF.

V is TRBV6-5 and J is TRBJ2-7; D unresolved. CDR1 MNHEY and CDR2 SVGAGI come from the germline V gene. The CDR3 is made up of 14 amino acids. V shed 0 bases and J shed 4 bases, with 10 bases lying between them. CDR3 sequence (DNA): TGTGCCAGCAGTTACTCGAGGTCTCGATACGAGCAGTACTTC. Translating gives CASSYSRSRYEQYF.

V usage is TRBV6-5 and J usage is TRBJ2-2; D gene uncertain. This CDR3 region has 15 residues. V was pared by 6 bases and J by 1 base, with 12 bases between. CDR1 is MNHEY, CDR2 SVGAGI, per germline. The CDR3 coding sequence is TGTGCCAGCAGCTCCTCGGTACTGAACACCGGGGAGCTGTTTTTT. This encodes CASSSSVLNTGELFF.

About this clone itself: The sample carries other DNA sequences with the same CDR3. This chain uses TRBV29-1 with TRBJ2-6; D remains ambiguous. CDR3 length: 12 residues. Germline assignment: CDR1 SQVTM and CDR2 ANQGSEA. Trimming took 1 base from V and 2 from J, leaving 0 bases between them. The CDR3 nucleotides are TGCAGCGTTGAAGCTGGGGCCAACGTCCTGACTTTC. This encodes CSVEAGANVLTF.

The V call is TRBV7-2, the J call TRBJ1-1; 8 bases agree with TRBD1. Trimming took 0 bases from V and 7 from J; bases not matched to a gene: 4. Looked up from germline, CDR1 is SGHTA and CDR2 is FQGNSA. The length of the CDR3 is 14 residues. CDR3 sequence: CASSLAQGAYEAFF. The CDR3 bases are TGTGCCAGCAGCTTAGCTCAGGGGGCATATGAAGCTTTCTTT.

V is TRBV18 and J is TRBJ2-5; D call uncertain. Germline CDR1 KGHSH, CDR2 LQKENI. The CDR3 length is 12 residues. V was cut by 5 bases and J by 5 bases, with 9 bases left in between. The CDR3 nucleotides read TGTGCCAGCTCAGCCAGTATTGAGACCCAGTACTTC. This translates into CASSASIETQYF.

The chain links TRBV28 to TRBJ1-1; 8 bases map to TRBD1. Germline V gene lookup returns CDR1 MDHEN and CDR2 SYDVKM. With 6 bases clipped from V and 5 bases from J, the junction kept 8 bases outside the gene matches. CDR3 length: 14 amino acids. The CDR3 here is CASSSGQGETEAFF. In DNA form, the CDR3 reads TGTGCCAGCAGCTCTGGACAGGGAGAAACTGAAGCTTTCTTT.

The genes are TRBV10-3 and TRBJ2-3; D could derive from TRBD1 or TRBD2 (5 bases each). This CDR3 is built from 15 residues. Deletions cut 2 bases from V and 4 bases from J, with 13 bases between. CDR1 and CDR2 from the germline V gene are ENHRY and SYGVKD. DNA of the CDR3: TGTGCCATCAGTGAGGGAGCCCGGGGCTCAGATACGCAGTATTTT. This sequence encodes CAISEGARGSDTQYF.

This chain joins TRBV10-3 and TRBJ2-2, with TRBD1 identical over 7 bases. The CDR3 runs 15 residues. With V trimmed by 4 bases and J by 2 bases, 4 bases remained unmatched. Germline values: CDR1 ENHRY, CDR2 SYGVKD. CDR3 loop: CAISGKGGNTGELFF. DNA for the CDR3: TGTGCCATCAGTGGGAAAGGGGGCAACACCGGGGAGCTGTTTTTT.

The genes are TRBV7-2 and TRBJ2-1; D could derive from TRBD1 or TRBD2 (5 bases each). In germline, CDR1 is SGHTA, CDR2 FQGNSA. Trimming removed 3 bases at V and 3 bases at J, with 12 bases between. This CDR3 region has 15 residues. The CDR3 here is CASSFKLGVYNEQFF. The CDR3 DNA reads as TGTGCCAGCAGCTTCAAGTTGGGGGTCTACAATGAGCAGTTCTTC.